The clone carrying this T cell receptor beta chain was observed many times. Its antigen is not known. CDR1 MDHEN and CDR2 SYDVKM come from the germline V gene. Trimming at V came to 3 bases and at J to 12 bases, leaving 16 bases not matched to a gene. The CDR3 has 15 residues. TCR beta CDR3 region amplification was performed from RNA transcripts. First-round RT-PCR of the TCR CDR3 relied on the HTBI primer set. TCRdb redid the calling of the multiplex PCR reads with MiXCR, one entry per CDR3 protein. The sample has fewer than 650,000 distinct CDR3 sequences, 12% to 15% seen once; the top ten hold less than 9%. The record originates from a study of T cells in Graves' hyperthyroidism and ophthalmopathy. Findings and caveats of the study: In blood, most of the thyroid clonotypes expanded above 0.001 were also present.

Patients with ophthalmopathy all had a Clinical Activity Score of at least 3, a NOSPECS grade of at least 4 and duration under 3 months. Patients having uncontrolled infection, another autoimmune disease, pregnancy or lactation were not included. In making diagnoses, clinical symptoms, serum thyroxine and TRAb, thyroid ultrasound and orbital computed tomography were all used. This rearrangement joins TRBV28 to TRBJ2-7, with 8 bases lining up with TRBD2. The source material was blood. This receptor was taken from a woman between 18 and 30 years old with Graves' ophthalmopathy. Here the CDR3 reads CASSFSLVRGAGWYF. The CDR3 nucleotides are TGTGCCAGCAGTTTTAGTCTAGTGCGGGGGGCCGGATGGTACTTC.